This is a list of T cell receptor beta chains from one sample in a study of shared clonotypes between healthy human individuals. Produced via immunoSEQ multiplex PCR; TCRdb's table is partial and in-frame only. This table has about 2 million clones, about 95% appearing once. Sequenced material: naive CD8+ T cells sorted from blood. The receptors here all came from a man between 18 and 35 years old in good health. Each CDR3 is given with its conserved first and last residue. The order of the fields is D gene, V gene, J gene, CDR3 protein, CDR3 DNA. D genes are given only for firm matches.

>.|TRBV30|TRBJ2-5
CAWSVGGGETQYF
TGTGCCTGGAGTGTAGGGGGGGGAGAGACCCAGTACTTC
>TRBD1|TRBV19|TRBJ2-7
CASSPRTGISYEQYF
TGTGCCAGTAGTCCAAGGACAGGTATCTCCTACGAGCAGTACTTC
>.|TRBV27|TRBJ2-1
CASSSTLEQFF
TGTGCCAGCAGCTCGACTCTTGAGCAGTTCTTC
>.|TRBV7-5|TRBJ2-5
CARSKTDQETQYF
TGTGCCAGAAGCAAAACAGACCAAGAGACCCAGTACTTC
>.|TRBV6-5|TRBJ1-1
CASSLGSNTEAFF
TGTGCCAGCAGTTTGGGCTCGAACACTGAAGCTTTCTTT
>.|TRBV30|TRBJ1-1
CAWSYREGTEAFF
TGTGCCTGGAGTTACAGGGAGGGCACTGAAGCTTTCTTT
>TRBD1|TRBV9|TRBJ2-3
CASDQGARTDTQYF
TGTGCCAGCGATCAGGGGGCTAGAACAGATACGCAGTATTTT
>TRBD2|TRBV6-5|TRBJ2-5
CASSPESGGQETQYF
TGTGCCAGCAGTCCCGAGAGCGGGGGACAAGAGACCCAGTACTTC
>.|TRBV9|TRBJ2-1
CASSPSSGPLDEQFF
TGTGCCAGCAGCCCTAGCTCGGGACCGTTGGATGAGCAGTTCTTC
>.|TRBV7-9|TRBJ2-7
CASSLGGLAYEQYF
TGTGCCAGCAGCTTAGGGGGTTTAGCCTACGAGCAGTACTTC
>TRBD2|TRBV10-1|TRBJ2-7
CASSEVREGFLDEQYF
TGCGCCAGCAGTGAGGTCCGGGAGGGCTTTCTCGACGAGCAGTACTTC